The clone carrying this T cell receptor (beta chain) was observed a handful of times. The sample comes from a study of blood T cell repertoires in COVID-19. Study in general: Samples representing acute and convalescent COVID-19 were sourced from the United States, Italy and Spain. PBMCs, B-cell-depleted T cells, or T cells provided the cDNA or gDNA that made up the material.

The V and J ends lost 9 bases and 4 bases, in that order; junction bases with no gene match: 15. The CDR3 spans 15 residues. Germline V gives CDR1 SNHLY, CDR2 FYNNEI. Per the original data handling: Reference gene primer amplification in the assay estimated nucleated cell counts. The data were produced by immunoSEQ multiplex PCR, yet TCRdb's version contains in-frame clones alone and is incomplete. The V and J calls and the clone size are those of that table, but D and trimming were determined from the DNA. The table has roughly 77,000 clones, 75% to 85% seen once. The specimen was peripheral blood. The source of this sequence is a woman in her sixties or seventies with acute or convalescent COVID-19. The chain combines TRBV2 with TRBJ2-7; 7 nucleotides match TRBD1. DNA of the CDR3: TGTGCCAGTGCCGGGACAGTGAACAGGGGTTACGAGCAGTACTTC. Its protein product is CASAGTVNRGYEQYF.